The 3 T cell receptor beta chains presented below share a single source sample, sequenced in a study of T cell repertoires and HLA-DP antigens. Only in-frame clones appear in the TCRdb table, and some are missing; sequencing was by immunoSEQ multiplex PCR. The data hold 75,000 to 90,000 clones, with roughly 86% observed a single time. These receptors are not linked to any known antigen. Input material: CD4+ T cells from PBMCs. The receptors stem from a man in his fifties in good health and CMV-seronegative.

V gene TRBV9 combines with J gene TRBJ2-3; TRBD2 matches 11 bases. The ends lost 5 bases at V and 5 bases at J; junction bases unmatched: 10. CDR1 is SGDLS and CDR2 is YYNGEE in the germline V gene. There are 16 residues in the CDR3. As DNA, the CDR3 is TGTGCCAGCAGTCCCCCTAGCGGGGGGCTTGGAGATACGCAGTATTTT. This encodes CASSPPSGGLGDTQYF.

This chain uses TRBV7-9 with TRBJ1-1; D not resolved. The V gene's germline CDR1 is SEHNR and CDR2 FQNEAQ (reference sequence). The CDR3 consists of 13 residues. V lost 3 bases to trimming and J lost 0 bases, with 5 bases between them. CDR3 residues: CASSFSVNTEAFF. The CDR3, as DNA: TGTGCCAGCAGCTTCAGCGTGAACACTGAAGCTTTCTTT.

The rearrangement joins TRBV19 to TRBJ1-1; D may be TRBD1 (6 bases). Trimming left V 6 bases short and J 6 bases short, with 17 bases between. Germline assignment: CDR1 LNHDA and CDR2 SQIVND (reference sequence). This CDR3 region has 14 residues. The CDR3 bases are TGTGCCAGTAGCCCACAGGGTACCGCCGCTGAAGCTTTCTTT. This codes for CASSPQGTAAEAFF.